These 17 T cell receptor beta chains were all obtained from the same sample, sequenced in a study of T cell changes during pregnancy in multiple sclerosis. The method was immunoSEQ multiplex PCR; TCRdb's version includes in-frame clones alone and lacks a portion of them. The table lists about 70,000 clones, approximately 94% of them singletons. Sequencing was performed on peripheral blood, taken in the third trimester of pregnancy. The receptors here all came from a female donor with multiple sclerosis, enrolled in a pregnancy study.

V is TRBV18 and J is TRBJ2-2, with TRBD1 matching over 10 bases. Trimming removed 4 bases from V and 4 bases from J; junction bases left unmatched: 6. The CDR3 sequence is 16 residues long. The germline V gene encodes CDR1 KGHSH and CDR2 LQKENI. Here the CDR3 reads CASSLGQGVTTGELFF. CDR3 nucleotides: TGTGCCAGCTCACTTGGACAGGGGGTAACCACCGGGGAGCTGTTTTTT.

J is TRBJ2-4 and V is TRBV18; 7 bases are a match to TRBD2. Per the germline V gene, CDR1 is KGHSH and CDR2 is LQKENI. The CDR3 totals 16 residues. Trimming took 3 bases from V and 1 from J; bases not matched to a gene: 6. CDR3 coding DNA: TGTGCCAGCTCACCGGGGGGGATAATGGCCAAAAACATTCAGTACTTC. Protein sequence: CASSPGGIMAKNIQYF.

This clone was seen just once. The CDR3 region has the DNA TGTGCCAGCAGCTTCCCGGGACAGGGCGCAAGCAGGAACACTGAAGCTTTCTTT. Translating it yields CASSFPGQGASRNTEAFF. The chain joins TRBV7-2 to TRBJ1-1; TRBD1 matches 9 bases. V shed 3 bases, J shed 1 base, and the junction held 12 bases outside the gene matches. There are 18 residues in the CDR3. Per germline, CDR1 SGHTA and CDR2 FQGNSA.

The chain couples TRBV11-3 to TRBJ2-1; weak D call: TRBD1 (7 bases). The CDR3 sequence is 12 residues long. Germline V gene sequence: CDR1 SGHNT, CDR2 YENEEA. Trimming shortened V by 6 bases and J by 7 bases, and 10 bases separated the two germline ends. The CDR3: CASSPGGNEQFF. The CDR3 coding sequence is TGTGCCAGCAGTCCAGGGGGGAATGAGCAGTTCTTC.

The V call is TRBV5-1, the J call TRBJ1-2; D uncertain. Germline V lookup: CDR1 SGHRS, CDR2 YFSETQ. CDR3 size: 13 residues. V lost 0 bases, J lost 10 bases, and 13 bases lay in between. The chain's CDR3 is CASSLAPGEDYTF. For the CDR3, the DNA is TGCGCCAGCAGCTTGGCACCCGGGGAAGACTACACCTTC.

The chain recombines TRBV19 with TRBJ1-6; D may be TRBD1 (5 bases). Germline V gives CDR1 LNHDA, CDR2 SQIVND (reference sequence). Trimming removed 7 bases from V and 7 bases from J, with 17 bases in between. This CDR3 is built from 15 residues. The CDR3 sequence: CASKAGAARNSPLHF. The CDR3, as DNA: TGTGCCAGTAAGGCTGGGGCAGCCCGAAATTCACCCCTCCACTTT.

The genes are TRBV30 and TRBJ1-4; D not certain. The ends were cut back, 4 bases at V and 7 bases at J, with 13 bases in the middle. CDR1 is GTSNPN and CDR2 is SVGIG in the germline V gene (reference sequence). This CDR3 has 13 residues. The CDR3 sequence is CAWMGRFSEKLFF. CDR3 coding DNA: TGTGCCTGGATGGGCAGGTTCTCTGAAAAACTGTTTTTT.

The chain has TRBV7-6 and TRBJ2-2, with 10 bases that match TRBD1. CDR3 size: 16 residues. Germline V gives CDR1 SGHVS, CDR2 FNYEAQ. Losses at the gene ends were 5 bases for V and 5 bases for J; bases not matched to a gene: 8. CDR3 protein: CASSERQGAATGELFF. Here the CDR3 DNA reads TGTGCCAGCAGCGAAAGACAGGGGGCGGCTACCGGGGAGCTGTTTTTT.

The rearrangement uses TRBV5-1 and TRBJ2-5; the match to TRBD2 covers 9 bases. CDR1 is SGHRS and CDR2 is YFSETQ in the germline V gene. The CDR3 has 16 residues. V shed 3 bases and J 2 bases; nucleotides not matched to a gene: 8. The CDR3, as DNA: TGCGCCAGCAGCTCAGGCGGACTAGCGCCTCAAGAGACCCAGTACTTC. Amino acid sequence: CASSSGGLAPQETQYF.

V and J are TRBV9 and TRBJ1-4, with TRBD1 identical over 7 bases. The germline CDR1 and CDR2 sequences are SGDLS and YYNGEE. J gave up 8 bases and V 3 bases, and 7 bases lay outside the gene matches. The CDR3 totals 14 residues. CDR3 amino acids: CASSAPAGGEKLFF. CDR3 bases: TGTGCCAGCAGCGCCCCGGCAGGGGGAGAAAAACTGTTTTTT.

The J gene is TRBJ2-1, the V gene TRBV2, with 12 bases fitting TRBD1. The CDR3 has 14 residues. V lost 10 bases, J lost 9 bases, and 10 bases stayed unmatched. Germline loops: CDR1 SNHLY, CDR2 FYNNEI. CDR3: CATWSGQGASEQFF. CDR3 nucleotides: TGTGCCACGTGGTCGGGACAGGGGGCAAGTGAGCAGTTCTTC.

The rearrangement uses TRBV19 and TRBJ1-1; D unresolved. Germline V CDR1 and CDR2: LNHDA, SQIVND (reference sequence). The CDR3 totals 13 residues. The ends were cut back, 5 bases at V and 2 bases at J, with 9 bases in the middle. The CDR3 coding sequence is TGTGCCAGTAGTGAGGGCTACAACACTGAAGCTTTCTTT. Translated, it gives CASSEGYNTEAFF.

This clone was counted a single time. The J gene is TRBJ1-3, the V gene TRBV6-5, with no clear D. The CDR3 runs to 14 residues. The V end lost 2 bases, the J end lost 0 bases, and 5 bases lay between the germline ends. Germline V lookup: CDR1 MNHEY, CDR2 SVGAGI. The CDR3 DNA reads TGTGCCAGCAGTTACGCCAGCTCTGGAAACACCATATATTTT. It encodes CASSYASSGNTIYF.

This clone was observed once. J is TRBJ2-6 and V is TRBV19; D gene ambiguous. This CDR3 region has 14 residues. The germline gives CDR1 LNHDA, CDR2 SQIVND (reference sequence). Trimming took off 6 bases at V and 0 bases at J, with 6 bases between the two ends. CDR3 sequence (DNA): TGTGCCAGTAGACTGAACTCTGGGGCCAACGTCCTGACTTTC. It encodes CASRLNSGANVLTF.

In its sample, this clone was seen once. This chain uses TRBV5-5 with TRBJ2-5; D possibly corresponds to TRBD1 (6 bases). The CDR3 sequence is 16 residues long. Trimming stripped 4 bases from V and 7 bases from J, with 23 bases between. Germline V gene lookup returns CDR1 SGHKS and CDR2 YYEKEE (reference sequence). The CDR3 DNA sequence: TGTGCCAGCAGCCGTGGGGGCACTTCGCTAACGGGGACCCAGTACTTC. Its translation is CASSRGGTSLTGTQYF.

The chain recombines TRBV5-6 with TRBJ2-1; 10 nucleotides match TRBD2. Germline CDR1 SGHDT, CDR2 YYEEEE. The CDR3 is 16 amino acids. Trimming took 4 bases from V and 6 from J; bases not matched to a gene: 10. In DNA, the CDR3 is TGTGCCAGCAGCACCGAGGTACTAGCGGGGCTCAATGAGCAGTTCTTC. Its translation: CASSTEVLAGLNEQFF.

This rearrangement joins TRBV27 to TRBJ2-7; D unclear. Per germline, CDR1 MNHEY and CDR2 SMNVEV (reference sequence). The CDR3 is 16 amino acids. Trimming left V 3 bases short and J 1 base short, with 16 bases between. The CDR3 DNA follows: TGTGCCAGCAGTTTCGGTCCGGCAGGCCGTTCCTACGAGCAGTACTTC. It codes for CASSFGPAGRSYEQYF.